This paragraph reports one T cell receptor beta chain. These data come from a study of T cell changes during pregnancy in multiple sclerosis. The protocol was immunoSEQ multiplex PCR, while the TCRdb copy is restricted to in-frame clones and leaves out a portion. Of about 68,000 clones in the sample, around 92% are singletons; the top ten hold roughly 1.3%. The CDR3 totals 13 residues. Germline-derived CDR1 and CDR2 are SGHRS and YFSETQ. The ends were cut back, 4 bases at V and 3 bases at J, with 11 bases in the middle. Sequences were derived from peripheral blood, sampled in the second trimester of pregnancy. The TCR comes from a female donor in good health, enrolled as a control in a pregnancy study. The chain carries TRBV5-1 and TRBJ2-7, with D perhaps TRBD2 (5 bases). CDR3 amino acids: CASSHPGNYEQYF. Written as DNA, the CDR3 is TGCGCCAGCAGCCACCCCGGGAACTACGAGCAGTACTTC.